The clone carrying this TCR delta chain was counted at least ten times. Antigen unknown. This likely traces to a read error, being one base from a far larger clone. TCRdb re-analyzed the multiplex PCR reads via CATT. The sample carries over 950 delta-chain clones, over 2% recorded once. The record originates from a study of gamma delta lymphoproliferative disorders and STAT genes. Study background: Gamma-chain libraries were built from at least 50 ng of genomic DNA with the LymphoTrack Dx TCRG Assay. Study findings and constraints: Apart from two gamma clonotypes, major patient clonotypes were public.

CDR1 is TVYSNPD, CDR2 GDNSRS, per germline (reference sequence). The CDR3 sequence is 18 residues long. Genomic DNA from isolated PBMCs served as the sequencing template. This clonotype was obtained from a human donor in good health. The chain carries TRDV3 and TRDJ1; 11 nucleotides align to TRDD3. The sequenced material came from blood. The CDR3 bases are TGTGCCTTTGTTCCTGGGGGATACCTTTACCGCTTCACCGATAAACCCATCTTT. It codes for CAFVPGGYLYRFTDKPIF. The full variable domain, its missing parts supplied by reference TRDV3 and TRDJ1, is CDKVTQSSPDQTVASGSEVVLLCTYDTVYSNPDLFWYRIRPDYSFQFVFYGDNSRSEGADFTQGRFSVKHILTQKAFHLVISPVRTEDSATYYCAFVPGGYLYRFTDKPIFGKGTRVTVEP.